This T cell receptor beta chain appears in the sequencing data of a study of response to subunit inactivated influenza vaccine. Whole-study results and caveats: New T cells are recruited in small numbers by each seasonal influenza vaccination, according to the authors' suggestion.

A note on this clonotype: Its antigen is as yet unknown.

In TCRdb, the RT-PCR reads were re-called with MiXCR into one record per CDR3 protein. This table has 530,000 or so distinct CDR3 sequences, approximately 15% appearing once. The CDR3 is made up of 14 amino acids. CDR1 SGDLS and CDR2 YYNGEE come from the germline V gene. The junction had 6 bases not matched to a gene; V was cut back by 5 bases and J by 6 bases. The receptor was derived from a man aged 50 to 60 who received an inactivated influenza vaccine. The chain employs TRBV9 and TRBJ2-1; 9 bases map to TRBD1. The starting material was PBMCs from blood, obtained roughly 12 days after vaccination. As DNA, the CDR3 is TGTGCCAGCAGTTTCGGGACAGGGAGCAATGAGCAGTTCTTC. It codes for CASSFGTGSNEQFF.